Presented here are 21 T cell receptor beta chains from one specimen sequenced in a study of blood T cell repertoires in COVID-19. The protocol was immunoSEQ multiplex PCR, while the TCRdb copy is restricted to in-frame clones and leaves out a portion. The sample lists 140,000 to 150,000 clones, about 80% occurring once. Specimen: PBMCs or T cells enriched from blood (not recorded which). These receptor sequences come from a woman between 45 and 60 years old who had recovered from COVID-19.

The V gene is TRBV4-1, the J gene TRBJ1-5; D is uncertain. V was clipped by 1 base and J by 0 bases, with 10 bases between them. This CDR3 spans 16 amino acids. Germline V CDR1 and CDR2: MGHRA, YSYEKL. As DNA, the CDR3 is TGCGCCAGCAGCCAAGTGAGGGCCCTTAGCAATCAGCCCCAGCATTTT. Its protein is CASSQVRALSNQPQHF.

V gene TRBV28 combines with J gene TRBJ1-5; a weak D match, TRBD1 (5 bases). Trimming removed 5 bases from V and 4 bases from J, with 9 bases in between. The length of the CDR3 is 13 residues. Germline CDR1 MDHEN, CDR2 SYDVKM. The DNA for the CDR3 is TGTGCCAGCAGTCCCCGACAGAATCAGCCCCAGCATTTT. Its protein is CASSPRQNQPQHF.

The V and J genes are TRBV28 and TRBJ1-4, with TRBD1 matching 8 bases. J was trimmed by 0 bases and V by 6 bases; bases with no gene match: 3. This CDR3 is 15 amino acids long. CDR1 is MDHEN and CDR2 is SYDVKM in the germline V gene. The CDR3 loop is CASRPGGATNEKLFF. The CDR3 nucleotides are TGTGCCAGCAGACCAGGGGGCGCAACTAATGAAAAACTGTTTTTT.

The V call is TRBV19, the J call TRBJ1-2, with a possible D match to TRBD1 (6 bases). Germline V CDR1 and CDR2: LNHDA, SQIVND (reference sequence). Trimming removed 8 bases from V and 4 bases from J, with 20 bases in between. The CDR3 runs to 15 residues. CDR3 nucleotide sequence: TGTGCCAGTGAACCTAACGGGGGGCTAAGCTATGGCTACACCTTC. This translates into CASEPNGGLSYGYTF.

This chain uses TRBV27 with TRBJ2-3, with unresolved D. Germline V gene lookup returns CDR1 MNHEY and CDR2 SMNVEV (reference sequence). Trimming took 6 bases from V and 6 from J, leaving 13 bases between them. The CDR3 has 13 amino acids. CDR3 bases: TGTGCCAGCAGCCCAACCCGGCGGGATACGCAGTATTTT. Its translation: CASSPTRRDTQYF.

The chain is built from TRBV5-1 and TRBJ2-1, with 12 positions matching TRBD2. The ends lost 6 bases at V and 8 bases at J; junction bases unmatched: 9. Germline CDR1 and CDR2: SGHRS and YFSETQ. The CDR3 has 15 residues. The CDR3 DNA reads as TGCGCCAGCACCCGAGGAGCTAGCGGGGGGGATGAGCAGTTCTTC. This sequence encodes CASTRGASGGDEQFF. Full variable domain (rest looked up from reference TRBV5-1 and TRBJ2-1): KAGVTQTPRYLIKTRGQQVTLSCSPISGHRSVSWYQQTPGQGLQFLFEYFSETQRNKGNFPGRFSGRQFSNSRSEMNVSTLELGDSALYLCASTRGASGGDEQFFGPGTRLTVL.

The rearrangement uses TRBV13 and TRBJ2-3, with 8 bases that match TRBD1. The CDR3 contains 18 residues. Germline CDR1 reads PRHDT; CDR2 reads FYEKMQ (reference sequence). V lost 5 bases and J lost 6; bases outside the gene matches: 19. Here the CDR3 reads CASSARGQGRVLRDTQYF. The CDR3 DNA reads as TGTGCCAGCAGCGCACGCGGACAGGGACGGGTATTGAGGGATACGCAGTATTTT.

This chain uses TRBV5-1 with TRBJ2-5; the D gene is possibly TRBD1 (6 bases). This CDR3 region has 14 residues. CDR1 SGHRS and CDR2 YFSETQ come from the germline V gene. Trimming cost V 2 bases and J 4 bases, with 12 bases left between them. The CDR3 is CASSFMGASETQYF. CDR3 in DNA: TGCGCCAGCAGCTTTATGGGGGCTTCAGAGACCCAGTACTTC.

The chain links TRBV12-5 to TRBJ1-2, with a possible D match to TRBD1 (6 bases). The CDR3 is 12 amino acids. With 6 bases removed from V and 4 bases from J, the gap between germline ends came to 9 bases. Germline V gives CDR1 LGHNT, CDR2 FRNRAP. The CDR3 is CASGTGFYGYTF. The CDR3 DNA reads as TGTGCTAGTGGGACAGGTTTCTATGGCTACACCTTC.

The chain combines TRBV15 with TRBJ2-3; the match to TRBD1 covers 10 bases. J lost 5 bases, V lost 0 bases, and 2 bases had no gene match. The germline CDR1 and CDR2 sequences are LNHNV and YYDKDF (reference sequence). This CDR3 contains 15 residues. CDR3 in amino acids: CATSREDRGRDTQYF. DNA of the CDR3: TGTGCCACCAGCAGAGAAGACAGGGGGCGAGATACGCAGTATTTT.

CDR3 DNA: TGTGCCAGCAGTCTCGACAGGAGCACAGATACGCAGTATTTT. Translation gives CASSLDRSTDTQYF. The rearrangement links TRBV27 to TRBJ2-3; maybe TRBD1 (6 bases). With 5 bases removed from V and 0 bases from J, the gap between germline ends came to 9 bases. The length of the CDR3 is 14 residues. CDR1 is MNHEY and CDR2 is SMNVEV in the germline V gene (reference sequence).

The rearrangement links TRBV6-2 or TRBV6-3 to TRBJ1-5, with D maybe TRBD1 (5 bases). The CDR3 totals 16 residues. Germline V lookup: CDR1 MNHEY, CDR2 SVGEGT. V lost 5 bases and J 5 bases, leaving 19 bases between the germline ends. This CDR3 is CASSPYQGSNYQPQHF. In DNA, the CDR3 is TGTGCCAGCAGTCCCTATCAGGGATCCAATTATCAGCCCCAGCATTTT.

The chain uses TRBV3-1 (or the pseudogene TRBV3-2) and TRBJ1-2, with TRBD1 as a possible D gene (6 bases). CDR3 length: 15 residues. Germline-derived CDR1 and CDR2 are LGHDT and YNNKEL (reference sequence). The V end lost 3 bases, the J end lost 2 bases, and 13 bases lay between the germline ends. The CDR3 DNA is TGTGCCAGCAGCCAGACCCGGGACATGAACTATGGCTACACCTTC. Amino acid sequence: CASSQTRDMNYGYTF.

The rearrangement uses TRBV11-2 and TRBJ1-4, with D maybe TRBD1 (6 bases). Between the trimmed V and J ends, which lost 4 bases and 7 bases, there was a span of 16 bases. The CDR3 sequence is 15 residues long. Per germline, CDR1 SGHAT and CDR2 FQNNGV. The CDR3 DNA sequence: TGTGCCAGCAGCTCCGGGACAAGGTGGAGTGAAAAACTGTTTTTT. Residues: CASSSGTRWSEKLFF. Filled out from reference TRBV11-2 and TRBJ1-4, the complete variable domain reads EAGVAQSPRYKIIEKRQSVAFWCNPISGHATLYWYQQILGQGPKLLIQFQNNGVVDDSQLPKDRFSAERLKGVDSTLKIQPAKLEDSAVYLCASSSGTRWSEKLFFGSGTQLSVL.

V gene TRBV19 combines with J gene TRBJ1-5, with a tentative D call TRBD1 (5 bases). Trimming took off 5 bases at V and 1 base at J, with 12 bases between the two ends. From germline, CDR1 is LNHDA and CDR2 SQIVND (reference sequence). The CDR3 is 15 residues long. CDR3 bases: TGTGCCAGTAGTTCGGGGGTTACCAGCAATCAGCCCCAGCATTTT. Protein sequence: CASSSGVTSNQPQHF.

Notes on this clone: The junction departs from germline at one end; a sequencing error may be responsible. The chain is built from TRBV5-4 and TRBJ2-2; TRBD1 agrees at 7 bases. This CDR3 has 15 residues. Germline CDR1 reads SGHNT; CDR2 reads YYREEE (reference sequence). For the CDR3, the DNA is TGTGCCGGGAACAGGGGAAACCCGAACAGCGGGGAGCTGTTTTTT. It codes for CAGNRGNPNSGELFF.

V usage is TRBV5-6 and J usage is TRBJ2-5; the match to TRBD2 covers 9 bases. Trimming took 0 bases from V and 2 from J; bases not matched to a gene: 8. Looked up from germline, CDR1 is SGHDT and CDR2 is YYEEEE. The CDR3 runs to 17 residues. CDR3 sequence reads: CASSLGAAGGPQETQYF. Written as DNA, the CDR3 is TGTGCCAGCAGCTTGGGAGCCGCGGGGGGGCCTCAAGAGACCCAGTACTTC.

This chain uses TRBV24-1 with TRBJ2-5; the D is unclear. Germline V gives CDR1 KGHDR, CDR2 SFDVKD. V lost 4 bases to trimming and J lost 4 bases, with 18 bases between them. This CDR3 has 16 amino acids. CDR3 sequence: CATSDPNGKTGETQYF. In nucleotides, the CDR3 is TGTGCCACCAGTGACCCCAACGGTAAAACCGGAGAGACCCAGTACTTC.

The gene calls are TRBV5-1 and TRBJ1-1; D not resolved. Germline V gene data show CDR1 as SGHRS and CDR2 as YFSETQ. The V gene lost 0 bases and the J gene lost 5 bases, with 5 bases spanning the gap. CDR3 length equals 12 residues. The DNA for the CDR3 is TGCGCCAGCAGCTTGGGGGCAACTGAAGCTTTCTTT. As protein: CASSLGATEAFF.

The genes are TRBV28 and TRBJ2-3; TRBD2 aligns across 12 bases. The CDR3 has 16 residues. Per the germline V gene, CDR1 is MDHEN and CDR2 is SYDVKM. V lost 6 bases and J lost 4; bases outside the gene matches: 8. The CDR3 region is CASRPSGGALADTQYF. CDR3 nucleotide sequence: TGTGCCAGCAGACCTAGCGGGGGGGCCCTGGCAGATACGCAGTATTTT.

The chain uses TRBV29-1 and TRBJ2-5, with D perhaps TRBD2 (6 bases). The CDR3 extends over 12 amino acids. The germline V and J ends were trimmed by 6 bases and 4 bases, with 12 bases remaining between them. Looked up from germline, CDR1 is SQVTM and CDR2 is ANQGSEA. CDR3: CSVGGSGETQYF. In DNA, the CDR3 is TGCAGCGTGGGGGGTAGCGGAGAGACCCAGTACTTC. Full variable domain (remainder filled in from reference TRBV29-1 and TRBJ2-5): SAVISQKPSRDICQRGTSLTIQCQVDSQVTMMFWYRQQPGQSLTLIATANQGSEATYESGFVIDKFPISRPNLTFSTLTVSNMSPEDSSIYLCSVGGSGETQYFGPGTRLLVL.